The T cell receptor (beta chain) described here comes from a study of T cell responses to AZD1222 COVID-19 vaccine. Study-wide findings and caveats: Reports indicate that nearly half of spike-specific TCRs are directed at unmutated variant regions. In a largely white British group with more females than males, clonal diversity was possibly underestimated. Seropositivity was recorded at baseline in only 6 or 7 AZD1222 recipients.

Sequenced by immunoSEQ multiplex PCR; TCRdb stores in-frame clones only, minus some. Counted here are approximately 120,000 clones, just under 90% occurring once; the ten biggest clones make up around 12%. Germline values: CDR1 SGDLS, CDR2 YYNGEE. Deletions cut 0 bases from V and 3 bases from J, with 12 bases between. The CDR3 spans 15 residues. On this clone: What it binds is not known.

This specimen was peripheral blood, taken on day 0 of AZD1222 vaccination. The source is an adult in good health. This chain links TRBV9 with TRBJ1-1, with D unresolved. The CDR3 sequence: CASSVGPLGYTEAFF. The CDR3 DNA follows: TGTGCCAGCAGCGTAGGGCCATTGGGGTACACTGAAGCTTTCTTT.